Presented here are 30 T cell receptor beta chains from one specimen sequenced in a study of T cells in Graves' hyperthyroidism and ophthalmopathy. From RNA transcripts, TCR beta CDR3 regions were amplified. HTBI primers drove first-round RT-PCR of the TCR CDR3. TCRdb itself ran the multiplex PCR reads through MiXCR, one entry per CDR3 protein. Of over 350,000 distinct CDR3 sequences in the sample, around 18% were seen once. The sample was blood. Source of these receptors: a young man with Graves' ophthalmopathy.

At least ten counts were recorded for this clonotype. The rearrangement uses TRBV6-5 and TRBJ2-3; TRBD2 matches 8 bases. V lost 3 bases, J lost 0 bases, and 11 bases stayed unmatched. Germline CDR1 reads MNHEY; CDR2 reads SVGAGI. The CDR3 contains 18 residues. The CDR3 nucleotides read TGTGCCAGCAGTTATCCCAGCGGGGGACCTATTAGCACAGATACGCAGTATTTT. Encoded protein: CASSYPSGGPISTDTQYF.

CDR3 DNA sequence: TGTGCCAGCAAATTAGTGAGCGGGGGCGCTGATGGGGATACGCAGTATTTT. It is translated as CASKLVSGGADGDTQYF. The chain employs TRBV7-2 and TRBJ2-3; 8 bases line up with TRBD2. After removal of 7 bases from V and 6 bases from J, the junction contained 18 bases not matched to a gene. This CDR3 contains 17 residues. From germline, CDR1 is SGHTA and CDR2 FQGNSA.

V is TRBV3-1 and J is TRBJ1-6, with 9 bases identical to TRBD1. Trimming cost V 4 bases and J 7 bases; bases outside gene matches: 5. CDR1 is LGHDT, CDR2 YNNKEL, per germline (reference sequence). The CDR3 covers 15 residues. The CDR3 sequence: CASSLGTGINSPLHF. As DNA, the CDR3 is TGTGCCAGCAGCCTAGGGACAGGGATAAATTCACCCCTCCACTTT.

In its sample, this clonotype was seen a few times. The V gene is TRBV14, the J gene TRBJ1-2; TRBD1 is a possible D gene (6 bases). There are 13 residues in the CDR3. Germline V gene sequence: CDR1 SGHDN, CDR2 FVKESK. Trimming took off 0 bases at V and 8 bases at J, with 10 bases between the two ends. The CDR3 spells CASSQEQGLGYTF. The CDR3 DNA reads TGTGCCAGCAGCCAAGAGCAGGGGTTGGGCTACACCTTC.

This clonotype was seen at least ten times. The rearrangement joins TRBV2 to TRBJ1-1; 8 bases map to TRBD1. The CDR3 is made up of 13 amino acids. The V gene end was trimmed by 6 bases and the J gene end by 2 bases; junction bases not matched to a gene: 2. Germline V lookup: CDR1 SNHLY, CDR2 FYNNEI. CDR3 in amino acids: CASSRGRNTEAFF. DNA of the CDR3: TGTGCCAGCAGCAGGGGGCGAAACACTGAAGCTTTCTTT.

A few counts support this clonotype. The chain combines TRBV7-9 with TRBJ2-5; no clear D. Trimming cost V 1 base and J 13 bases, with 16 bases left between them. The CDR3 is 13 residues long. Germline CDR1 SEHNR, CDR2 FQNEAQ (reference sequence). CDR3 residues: CASSLDVSAPPYF. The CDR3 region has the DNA TGTGCCAGCAGCTTAGATGTTTCGGCGCCACCGTACTTC.

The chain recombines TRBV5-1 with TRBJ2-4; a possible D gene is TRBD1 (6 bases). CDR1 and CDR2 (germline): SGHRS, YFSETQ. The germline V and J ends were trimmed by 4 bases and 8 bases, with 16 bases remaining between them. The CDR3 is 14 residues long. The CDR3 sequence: CASSPDSGRDIQYF. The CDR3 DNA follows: TGCGCCAGCAGCCCGGACAGCGGTCGGGACATTCAGTACTTC.

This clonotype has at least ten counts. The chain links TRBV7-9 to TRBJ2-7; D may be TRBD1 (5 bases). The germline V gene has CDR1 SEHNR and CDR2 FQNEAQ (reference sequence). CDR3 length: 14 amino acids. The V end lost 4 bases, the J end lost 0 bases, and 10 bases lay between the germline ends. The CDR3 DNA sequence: TGTGCCAGCAGCTCAGGGTCTGGCTCCTACGAGCAGTACTTC. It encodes CASSSGSGSYEQYF. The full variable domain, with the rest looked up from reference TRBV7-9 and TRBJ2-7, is DTGVSQNPRHKITKRGQNVTFRCDPISEHNRLYWYRQTLGQGPEFLTYFQNEAQLEKSRLLSDRFSAERPKGSFSTLEIQRTEQGDSAMYLCASSSGSGSYEQYFGPGTRLTVT.

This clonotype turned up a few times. This CDR3 is CASSSGHSNFLAKNIQYF. As DNA, the CDR3 is TGTGCCAGCAGCTCCGGACATTCCAACTTCTTAGCCAAAAACATTCAGTACTTC. The chain is built from TRBV7-2 and TRBJ2-4; D perhaps matches TRBD1 (5 bases). Trimming took 4 bases from V and 0 from J, leaving 19 bases between them. The CDR3 contains 18 residues. CDR1 and CDR2 from the germline V gene are SGHTA and FQGNSA.

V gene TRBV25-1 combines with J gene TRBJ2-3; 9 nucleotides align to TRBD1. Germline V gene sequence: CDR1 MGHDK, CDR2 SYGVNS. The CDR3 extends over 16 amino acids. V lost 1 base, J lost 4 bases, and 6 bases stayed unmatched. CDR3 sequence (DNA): TGTGCCAGCAGTGAATCAAGGACAGGGGCAGCAGATACGCAGTATTTT. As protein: CASSESRTGAADTQYF.

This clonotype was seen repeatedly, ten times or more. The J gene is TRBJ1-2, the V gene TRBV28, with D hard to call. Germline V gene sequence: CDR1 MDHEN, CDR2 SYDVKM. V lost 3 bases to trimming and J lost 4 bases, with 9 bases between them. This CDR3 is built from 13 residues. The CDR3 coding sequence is TGTGCCAGCAGTTTGATTGGGAGCTATGGCTACACCTTC. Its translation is CASSLIGSYGYTF.

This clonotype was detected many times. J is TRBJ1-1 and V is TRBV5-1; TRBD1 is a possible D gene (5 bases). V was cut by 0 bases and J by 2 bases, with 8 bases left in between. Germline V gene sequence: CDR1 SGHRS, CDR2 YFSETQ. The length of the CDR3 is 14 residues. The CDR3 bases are TGCGCCAGCAGCTTGGGGGGGATAAACACTGAAGCTTTCTTT. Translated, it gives CASSLGGINTEAFF.

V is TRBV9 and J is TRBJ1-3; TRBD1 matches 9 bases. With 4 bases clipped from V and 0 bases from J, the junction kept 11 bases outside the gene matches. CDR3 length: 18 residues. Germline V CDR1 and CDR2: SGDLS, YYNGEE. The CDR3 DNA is TGTGCCAGCAGCTCCCGGGACAGGGATTACCTCTCTGGAAACACCATATATTTT. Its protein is CASSSRDRDYLSGNTIYF.

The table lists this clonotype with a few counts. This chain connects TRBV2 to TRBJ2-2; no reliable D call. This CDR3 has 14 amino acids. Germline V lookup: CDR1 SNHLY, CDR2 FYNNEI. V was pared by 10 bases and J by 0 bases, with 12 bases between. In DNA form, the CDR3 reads TGTGCCATCACCGCGGCGGCGAACACCGGGGAGCTGTTTTTT. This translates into CAITAAANTGELFF.

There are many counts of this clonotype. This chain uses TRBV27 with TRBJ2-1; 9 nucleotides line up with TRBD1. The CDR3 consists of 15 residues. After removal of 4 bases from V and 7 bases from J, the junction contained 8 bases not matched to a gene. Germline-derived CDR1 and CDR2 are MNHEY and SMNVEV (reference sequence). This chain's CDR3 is CASSSPTGGWNEQFF. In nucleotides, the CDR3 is TGTGCCAGCAGTTCCCCGACAGGGGGGTGGAATGAGCAGTTCTTC.

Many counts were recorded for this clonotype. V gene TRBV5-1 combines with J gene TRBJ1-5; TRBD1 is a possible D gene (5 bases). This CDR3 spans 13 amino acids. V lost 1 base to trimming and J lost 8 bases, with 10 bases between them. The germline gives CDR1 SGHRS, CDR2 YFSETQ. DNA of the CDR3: TGCGCCAGCAGCTTGTCGTCAGGGAAGCCCCAGCATTTT. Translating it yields CASSLSSGKPQHF.

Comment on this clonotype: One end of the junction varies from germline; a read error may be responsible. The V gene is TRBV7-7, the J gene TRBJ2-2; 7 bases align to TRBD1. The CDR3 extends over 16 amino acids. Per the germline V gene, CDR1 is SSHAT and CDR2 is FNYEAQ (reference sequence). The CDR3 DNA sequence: TGTGCTAGCAGCGCATCTTACAGGGGCGGCACCGGGGAGCTGTTTTTT. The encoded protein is CASSASYRGGTGELFF.

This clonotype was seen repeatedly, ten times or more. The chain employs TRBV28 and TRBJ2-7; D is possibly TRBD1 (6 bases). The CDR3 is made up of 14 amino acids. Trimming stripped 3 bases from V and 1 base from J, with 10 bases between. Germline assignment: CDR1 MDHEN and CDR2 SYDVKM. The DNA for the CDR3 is TGTGCCAGCAGTTTTACGACAGGTTCCTACGAGCAGTACTTC. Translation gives CASSFTTGSYEQYF. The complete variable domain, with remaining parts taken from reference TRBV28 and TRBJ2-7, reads DVKVTQSSRYLVKRTGEKVFLECVQDMDHENMFWYRQDPGLGLRLIYFSYDVKMKEKGDIPEGYSVSREKKERFSLILESASTNQTSMYLCASSFTTGSYEQYFGPGTRLTVT.

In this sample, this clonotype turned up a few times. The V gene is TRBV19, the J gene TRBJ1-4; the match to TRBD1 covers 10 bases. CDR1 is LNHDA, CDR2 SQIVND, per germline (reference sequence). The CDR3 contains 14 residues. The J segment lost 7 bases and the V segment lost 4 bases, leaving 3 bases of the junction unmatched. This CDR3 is CASSTTGGVEKLFF. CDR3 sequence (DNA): TGTGCCAGTAGTACGACAGGGGGCGTTGAAAAACTGTTTTTT.

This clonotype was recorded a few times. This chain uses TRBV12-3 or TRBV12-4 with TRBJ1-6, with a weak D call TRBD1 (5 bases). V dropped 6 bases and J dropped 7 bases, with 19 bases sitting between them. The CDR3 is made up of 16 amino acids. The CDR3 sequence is CASRLGTRGANSPLHF. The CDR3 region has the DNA TGTGCCAGCAGACTCGGGACGAGAGGGGCAAATTCACCCCTCCACTTT.

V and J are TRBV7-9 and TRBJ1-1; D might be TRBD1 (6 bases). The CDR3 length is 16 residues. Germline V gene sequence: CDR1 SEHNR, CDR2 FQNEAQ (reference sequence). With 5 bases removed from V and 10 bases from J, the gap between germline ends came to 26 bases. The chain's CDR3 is CASSLNPLQGNGRAFF. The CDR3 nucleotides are TGTGCCAGCAGCCTTAACCCTTTACAGGGTAACGGGCGAGCTTTCTTT.

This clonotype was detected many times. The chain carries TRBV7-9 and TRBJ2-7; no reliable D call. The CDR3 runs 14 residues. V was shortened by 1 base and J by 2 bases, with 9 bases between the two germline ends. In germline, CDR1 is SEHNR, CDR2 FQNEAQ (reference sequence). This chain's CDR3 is CASSLVAVTYEQYF. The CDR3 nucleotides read TGTGCCAGCAGCTTAGTGGCGGTAACCTACGAGCAGTACTTC.

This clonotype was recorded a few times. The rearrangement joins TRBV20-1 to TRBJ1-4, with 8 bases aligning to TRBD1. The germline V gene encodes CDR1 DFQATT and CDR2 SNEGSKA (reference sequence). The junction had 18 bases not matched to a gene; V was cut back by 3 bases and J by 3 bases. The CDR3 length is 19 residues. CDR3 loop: CSASVGGVPGQAPNEKLFF. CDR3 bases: TGCAGTGCTAGTGTGGGCGGGGTCCCGGGACAGGCCCCTAATGAAAAACTGTTTTTT.

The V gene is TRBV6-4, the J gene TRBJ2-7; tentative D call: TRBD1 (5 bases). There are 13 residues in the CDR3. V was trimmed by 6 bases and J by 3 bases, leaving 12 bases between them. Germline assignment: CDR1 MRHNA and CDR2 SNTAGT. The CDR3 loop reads CASREDKGYEQYF. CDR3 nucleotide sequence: TGTGCCAGCAGAGAGGACAAGGGCTACGAGCAGTACTTC.

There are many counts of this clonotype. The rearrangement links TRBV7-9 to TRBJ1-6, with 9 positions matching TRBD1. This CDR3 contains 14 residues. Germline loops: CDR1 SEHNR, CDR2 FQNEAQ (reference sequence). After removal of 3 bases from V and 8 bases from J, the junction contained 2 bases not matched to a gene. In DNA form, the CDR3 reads TGTGCCAGCAGCTTGGGACAGGGCGATTCACCCCTCCACTTT. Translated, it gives CASSLGQGDSPLHF. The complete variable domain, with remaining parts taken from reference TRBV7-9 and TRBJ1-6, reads DTGVSQNPRHKITKRGQNVTFRCDPISEHNRLYWYRQTLGQGPEFLTYFQNEAQLEKSRLLSDRFSAERPKGSFSTLEIQRTEQGDSAMYLCASSLGQGDSPLHFGNGTRLTVT.

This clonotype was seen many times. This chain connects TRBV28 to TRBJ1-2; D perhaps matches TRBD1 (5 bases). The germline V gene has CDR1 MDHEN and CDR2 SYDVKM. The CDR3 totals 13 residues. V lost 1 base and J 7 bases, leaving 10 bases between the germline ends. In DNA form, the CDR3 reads TGTGCCAGCAGTTTATCAGGGATGGGTGGCTACACCTTC. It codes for CASSLSGMGGYTF.

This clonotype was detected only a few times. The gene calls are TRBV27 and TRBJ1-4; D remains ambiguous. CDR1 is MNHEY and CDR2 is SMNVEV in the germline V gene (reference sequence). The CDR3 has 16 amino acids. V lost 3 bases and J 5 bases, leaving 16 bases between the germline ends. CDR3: CASSFARQTFNEKLFF. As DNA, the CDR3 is TGTGCCAGCAGTTTTGCGAGACAAACCTTCAATGAAAAACTGTTTTTT. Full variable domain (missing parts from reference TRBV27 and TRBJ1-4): EAQVTQNPRYLITVTGKKLTVTCSQNMNHEYMSWYRQDPGLGLRQIYYSMNVEVTDKGDVPEGYKVSRKEKRNFPLILESPSPNQTSLYFCASSFARQTFNEKLFFGSGTQLSVL.

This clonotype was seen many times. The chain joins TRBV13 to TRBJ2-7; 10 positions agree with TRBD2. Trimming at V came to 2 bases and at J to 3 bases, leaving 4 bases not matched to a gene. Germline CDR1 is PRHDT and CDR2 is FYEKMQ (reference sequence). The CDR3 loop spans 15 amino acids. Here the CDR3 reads CASSLRSSGGYEQYF. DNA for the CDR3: TGTGCCAGCAGCTTAAGGTCTAGCGGGGGCTACGAGCAGTACTTC. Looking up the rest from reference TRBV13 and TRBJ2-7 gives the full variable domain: AAGVIQSPRHLIKEKRETATLKCYPIPRHDTVYWYQQGPGQDPQFLISFYEKMQSDKGSIPDRFSAQQFSDYHSELNMSSLELGDSALYFCASSLRSSGGYEQYFGPGTRLTVT.

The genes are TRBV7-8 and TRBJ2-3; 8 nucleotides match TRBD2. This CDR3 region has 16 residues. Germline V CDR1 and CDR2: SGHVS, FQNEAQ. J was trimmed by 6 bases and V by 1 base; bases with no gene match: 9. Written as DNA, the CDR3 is TGTGCCAGCAGCTTAGAAGCGGGGGCGGTATCGGATACGCAGTATTTT. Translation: CASSLEAGAVSDTQYF.

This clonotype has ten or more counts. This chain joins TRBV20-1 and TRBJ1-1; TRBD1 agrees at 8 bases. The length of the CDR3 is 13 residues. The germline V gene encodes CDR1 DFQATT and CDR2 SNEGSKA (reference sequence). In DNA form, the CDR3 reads TGCAGGGGGCAGGGGGCCGTTGGGACTGAAGCTTTCTTT. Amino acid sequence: CRGQGAVGTEAFF.